Sequencing of this T cell receptor beta chain was carried out in a study of response to subunit inactivated influenza vaccine. A single record per CDR3 protein comes from TCRdb applying MiXCR to the RT-PCR reads. Of 600,000 to 700,000 distinct CDR3 sequences listed, about 14% were seen once; the top ten hold 7.6%. CDR1 and CDR2 (germline): SEHNR, FQNEAQ (reference sequence). Trimming took 5 bases from V and 7 from J, leaving 11 bases between them. The CDR3 runs 12 residues. Study-level results: There was a suggestion from the authors that each seasonal influenza vaccination recruits few new T cells.

Many counts were recorded for this clonotype. What it binds is not known. This TCR came from a man aged 45-65 years who received an inactivated influenza vaccine. Source: PBMCs from blood, taken approximately 15 days before vaccination. V and J are TRBV7-9 and TRBJ2-5, with a weak D call TRBD2 (5 bases). In DNA, the CDR3 is TGTGCCAGCAGCCAAACCGAGGGGACCCAGTACTTC. This translates into CASSQTEGTQYF.